These 18 T cell receptor beta chains share one sample of origin, sequenced in a study of blood T cell repertoires in COVID-19. TCRdb's table, derived via immunoSEQ multiplex PCR, lists solely in-frame clones and lacks some. Among tens of thousands of clones listed, more than 70% were seen once. Sequencing was performed on peripheral blood. The receptors originated from a human donor in a cohort sampled during active COVID-19.

The chain is built from TRBV18 and TRBJ1-1, with 7 bases lining up with TRBD1. V was clipped by 3 bases and J by 0 bases; unmatched bases: 13. The CDR3 is 18 amino acids. Germline-derived CDR1 and CDR2 are KGHSH and LQKENI. CDR3 residues: CASSPNRGVGPMNTEAFF. The DNA for the CDR3 is TGTGCCAGCTCACCTAACAGGGGAGTGGGGCCCATGAACACTGAAGCTTTCTTT.

The V call is TRBV18, the J call TRBJ1-4; 10 nucleotides line up with TRBD1. CDR3 length: 16 residues. V was clipped by 4 bases and J by 4 bases; unmatched bases: 6. The germline gives CDR1 KGHSH, CDR2 LQKENI. The CDR3 is CASSLWTGGLNEKLFF. The CDR3 region has the DNA TGTGCCAGCTCACTTTGGACAGGGGGACTTAATGAAAAACTGTTTTTT.

The J gene is TRBJ1-1, the V gene TRBV12-5; no clear D. V shed 0 bases and J shed 5 bases, with 13 bases lying between them. Looked up from germline, CDR1 is LGHNT and CDR2 is FRNRAP. The CDR3 loop spans 15 amino acids. CDR3 nucleotide sequence: TGTGCTAGTGGTTTGGTGGGAGGCAGACGGACTGAAGCTTTCTTT. This sequence encodes CASGLVGGRRTEAFF.

The gene calls are TRBV27 and TRBJ1-5; D might be TRBD1 (5 bases). CDR1 and CDR2 (germline): MNHEY, SMNVEV (reference sequence). Between the trimmed V and J ends, which lost 8 bases and 3 bases, there was a span of 14 bases. The CDR3 contains 14 residues. Here the CDR3 reads CASRKGYDNQPQHF. Written as DNA, the CDR3 is TGTGCCAGCCGTAAGGGGTACGACAATCAGCCCCAGCATTTT.

J is TRBJ2-1 and V is TRBV6-5; 9 nucleotides line up with TRBD2. The CDR3 is 15 residues long. Germline V gene sequence: CDR1 MNHEY, CDR2 SVGAGI. V trimming: 2 bases; J trimming: 9 bases; junction bases outside the gene matches: 8. In DNA form, the CDR3 reads TGTGCCAGCAGTTACGGGATAGCGGGGGCGGGTGAGCAGTTCTTC. It is translated as CASSYGIAGAGEQFF.

As DNA, the CDR3 is TGCGCCAGCAGCCCCAGGGGTGTGTACCCCGGGGAGCTGTTTTTT. Its protein product is CASSPRGVYPGELFF. V usage is TRBV4-1 and J usage is TRBJ2-2, with D perhaps TRBD1 (6 bases). In germline, CDR1 is MGHRA, CDR2 YSYEKL. The CDR3 runs to 15 residues. V was clipped by 4 bases and J by 6 bases, with 15 bases between them.

This clone was seen only a few times. CDR3: CASSLAGANQPQHF. The CDR3 DNA reads as TGTGCCAGCAGCTTAGCAGGGGCCAATCAGCCCCAGCATTTT. The J gene is TRBJ1-5, the V gene TRBV7-8, with D possibly TRBD1 on 5 matching bases. The CDR3 extends over 14 amino acids. CDR1 and CDR2 (germline): SGHVS, FQNEAQ. With 0 bases removed from V and 3 bases from J, the gap between germline ends came to 6 bases.

The CDR3 region is CASSLSPEIRSYEQYF. In DNA, the CDR3 is TGCGCCAGCAGCTTGAGCCCCGAGATAAGGAGCTACGAGCAGTACTTC. The chain recombines TRBV5-1 with TRBJ2-7, with D unresolved. Deletions cut 1 base from V and 3 bases from J, with 17 bases between. Germline loops: CDR1 SGHRS, CDR2 YFSETQ. The CDR3 totals 16 residues. The full variable domain, with the rest looked up from reference TRBV5-1 and TRBJ2-7, is KAGVTQTPRYLIKTRGQQVTLSCSPISGHRSVSWYQQTPGQGLQFLFEYFSETQRNKGNFPGRFSGRQFSNSRSEMNVSTLELGDSALYLCASSLSPEIRSYEQYFGPGTRLTVT.

J is TRBJ2-7 and V is TRBV6-6; 11 nucleotides align to TRBD2. Trimming removed 5 bases from V and 0 bases from J; junction bases left unmatched: 6. Germline CDR1 is MNHNY and CDR2 is SVGAGI (reference sequence). The CDR3 length is 16 residues. CDR3 coding DNA: TGTGCCAGCAGTGGCCTAGCGGGGGGACGCTCCTACGAGCAGTACTTC. This sequence encodes CASSGLAGGRSYEQYF.

The V call is TRBV5-1, the J call TRBJ1-5, with 7 positions matching TRBD1. Germline lookup yields CDR1 SGHRS and CDR2 YFSETQ. Trimming removed 0 bases from V and 2 bases from J; junction bases left unmatched: 5. The length of the CDR3 is 16 residues. CDR3 sequence reads: CASSLGPQGGNQPQHF. The CDR3 coding sequence is TGCGCCAGCAGCTTGGGGCCGCAGGGGGGCAATCAGCCCCAGCATTTT.

V usage is TRBV19 and J usage is TRBJ2-3, with 10 bases fitting TRBD2. Germline V gene lookup returns CDR1 LNHDA and CDR2 SQIVND (reference sequence). The CDR3 is 14 residues long. The J segment lost 4 bases and the V segment lost 7 bases, leaving 5 bases of the junction unmatched. In DNA, the CDR3 is TGTGCCAGTATGAAGCGGGAGGGTTCAGATACGCAGTATTTT. The encoded protein is CASMKREGSDTQYF.

This sequence joins TRBV5-1 and TRBJ1-2, with 7 positions matching TRBD1. The CDR3 length is 14 residues. Germline V gene lookup returns CDR1 SGHRS and CDR2 YFSETQ. The junction had 8 bases not matched to a gene; V was cut back by 0 bases and J by 9 bases. The CDR3 loop is CASSLADREGSYTF. CDR3 bases: TGCGCCAGCAGCTTGGCCGACAGGGAAGGAAGCTACACCTTC.

The V call is TRBV28, the J call TRBJ2-3; 7 bases match TRBD2. The CDR3 is made up of 15 amino acids. Germline-derived CDR1 and CDR2 are MDHEN and SYDVKM. Trimming removed 3 bases from V and 1 base from J; junction bases left unmatched: 4. The CDR3 DNA sequence: TGTGCCAGCAGTTTGTATGCGGGAGGCACAGATACGCAGTATTTT. Protein: CASSLYAGGTDTQYF.

This clone was counted once. V and J are TRBV6-1 and TRBJ1-5; 7 bases match TRBD1. The CDR3 spans 15 residues. CDR1 and CDR2 from the germline V gene are MNHNS and SASEGT. V shed 3 bases and J 1 base; nucleotides not matched to a gene: 3. The CDR3 DNA is TGTGCCAGCAGTGAGGACAGGACAAGCAATCAGCCCCAGCATTTT. It specifies CASSEDRTSNQPQHF.

The V gene is TRBV5-1, the J gene TRBJ1-4, with 11 nucleotides matching TRBD1. Germline CDR1 is SGHRS and CDR2 is YFSETQ. V shed 5 bases, J shed 8 bases, and the junction held 8 bases outside the gene matches. CDR3 length equals 15 residues. CDR3 bases: TGCGCCAGCAGAATAACCGGGACAGGGGGAGAAAAACTGTTTTTT. Its translation is CASRITGTGGEKLFF.

The gene calls are TRBV7-8 and TRBJ2-1; D unresolved. CDR1 and CDR2 from the germline V gene are SGHVS and FQNEAQ. The CDR3 spans 15 residues. V dropped 2 bases and J dropped 0 bases, with 8 bases sitting between them. CDR3 region: CASSLSPPSYNEQFF. The CDR3 DNA follows: TGTGCCAGCAGCTTATCCCCTCCCTCCTACAATGAGCAGTTCTTC.

This chain's CDR3 is CASSQDFGETSGIGTDTQYF. CDR3 nucleotides: TGTGCCAGCAGCCAAGATTTTGGGGAGACTAGCGGGATAGGCACAGATACGCAGTATTTT. The rearrangement uses TRBV14 and TRBJ2-3; 11 nucleotides match TRBD2. Trimming removed 0 bases from V and 1 base from J; junction bases left unmatched: 12. The germline CDR1 and CDR2 sequences are SGHDN and FVKESK. CDR3 length: 20 amino acids.

V is TRBV6-2 or TRBV6-3 and J is TRBJ2-3, with 9 bases that match TRBD2. The germline V gene has CDR1 MNHEY and CDR2 SVGEGT. The CDR3 runs to 17 residues. The ends lost 0 bases at V and 5 bases at J; junction bases unmatched: 9. CDR3 in amino acids: CASSYSVAGGPVDTQYF. CDR3 nucleotide sequence: TGTGCCAGCAGTTACTCTGTGGCGGGGGGGCCGGTAGATACGCAGTATTTT.